This T cell receptor beta chain is drawn from a study of STAT5B mutations in CD4+ large granular lymphocyte leukemia (dated by TCRdb to between 2021 and 2024). About the investigation overall: Where cryopreserved patient cells were available, CD8+ cells were depleted first, followed by selection with anti-CD4 microbeads. TCRbeta repertoires of CD4+ T-cell large granular lymphocyte leukemia patients were compared with those of healthy blood donors. Flow cytometry on FACSCanto II or FACSVerse confirmed that purified fractions exceeded 95% purity among lymphocytes.

Hematology units in Padova (Italy), Helsinki (Finland) and Shinshu (Japan) recruited the CD4+ T-LGLL patients. Depending on what sample material was available, patient samples were either unselected PBMC or bead-purified CD4+, CD4+CD8+, CD57+ or CD56+ fractions. Somatic STAT5B mutation profiles obtained by deep amplicon sequencing of the same DNA used for patient TCRbeta data were integrated with the patient TCRbeta data. All TCR-sequenced material derived from peripheral blood: patient blood samples and healthy donor buffy coats. Ficoll-Hypaque gradient centrifugation was used to isolate peripheral blood mononuclear cells. The Gentra Puregene Cell and Tissue kit was used to extract genomic DNA, and a Qubit 2.0 fluorometer was used to measure the amount of genomic DNA. Regarding this clone: Its cognate antigen has yet to be identified. There are no base qualities to consult, and no much larger clone falls within one base.

Trimming accounts for 4 bases at V and 3 bases at J, while the number of junction bases matched to no gene is 9. CDR1 SGHRS and CDR2 YFSETQ were looked up in the germline V gene. The CDR3 contains 16 residues, cysteine and phenylalanine counted. Of the read, only the CDR3 DNA is kept; its 48 bases are in frame from base 1. The paper as a whole reports these results and caveats: The data were not HLA-matched, and the relatively small sample size could explain the higher clonality seen in CD4+ compared with CD8+ T-LGLL. TRBV06-family usage was enriched among the top patient clones (8/27) compared with healthy controls (2/35). The sources of patient cells varied, and only 5 to 7 CD4-sorted patient samples were included in the clonality comparison with healthy controls. Main leukemic clonotypes were private to each patient, although 20% to 25% of the main leukemic clonotypes were found at low frequency in the non-leukemic repertoires of other patients. Compared with healthy CD4+ repertoires, CD4-sorted patient repertoires appeared more clonal, and this difference remained even after the putative leukemic clones were removed.

The immunoSEQ assay at survey resolution was used to sequence TCRbeta rearrangements from genomic DNA. On the authors' methods: Clonotypes making up more than 5% of the repertoire were considered putative leukemic clones, giving 59 such clones in more than 25 patients. In the TCR sequencing data, the smallest productive clonotype frequency that could be detected was 2.59 x 10-5. Analyses included only productive TCRbeta rearrangements, meaning complete and in-frame sequences. Clonality for each sample was calculated as Simpson clonality in the immunoSEQ Analyzer version 3.0. Based on frequency, clones were grouped as very rare, small, medium, large (1-20%) or hyperexpanded (>20%). OLGA 1.2.3 estimated generation probabilities, VDJtools produced V-gene circos plots, VDJdb was queried for specificities, and GLIPH identified CDR3 motifs. This is the immuneACCESS table as TCRdb keeps it, with only in-frame sequences that have V and J called. A part of the clones is gone; compared with another copy, unresolved V genes explain less than half, and the rest is unexplained. The V and J calls and the clone size are those of that table, but D and trimming were determined from the DNA. The sample table shows almost 8,500 clones, and around 92% are seen once. The top ten hold approximately 49% of the sample.

This receptor was identified in a woman in her seventies with CD4+ T-cell large granular lymphocyte leukemia. Sequenced material: PBMCs. The chain is encoded by TRBV5-1 joined to TRBJ2-7; 11 junctional bases match TRBD2. CDR3 region: CASSKGNSGGGYEQYF. The sequenced DNA: TGCGCCAGCAGCAAGGGAAATAGCGGGGGGGGCTACGAGCAGTACTTC.